The TCR beta chain under discussion was sequenced for a study of T cell responses to AZD1222 COVID-19 vaccine. Method: immunoSEQ multiplex PCR; TCRdb's copy keeps in-frame clones and lacks some. The sample lists about 94,000 clones, less than 85% occurring once. Sequences were derived from peripheral blood, sampled 28 days after the second AZD1222 dose. The receptor was isolated from an adult who received the AZD1222 COVID-19 vaccine.

The CDR3 region has the DNA TGCAGCGTTGGAAGCCAGGCTAATTCACCCCTCCACTTT. Amino acid sequence: CSVGSQANSPLHF. V is TRBV29-1 and J is TRBJ1-6; no firm D call. This CDR3 is 13 amino acids long. The V and J ends lost 4 bases and 6 bases respectively, with 10 bases between them. Per germline, CDR1 SQVTM and CDR2 ANQGSEA.